These 30 T cell receptor beta chains originate from one sample sequenced in a study of cytomegalovirus exposure and HLA in healthy donors. PCR amplification relied on 60 Vbeta primers (plus 13 Jbeta primers). The method was immunoSEQ multiplex PCR; TCRdb's version includes in-frame clones alone and lacks a portion of them. The table lists about 130,000 clones. Input material: PBMCs. All receptors come from a woman aged 60-75 years in good health and CMV-seronegative.

The V call is TRBV5-6, the J call TRBJ1-1; D possibly corresponds to TRBD1 (5 bases). Trimming removed 3 bases from V and 1 base from J, with 16 bases in between. CDR1 is SGHDT, CDR2 YYEEEE, per germline. This CDR3 comprises 16 residues. The CDR3 sequence is CASSYSPAGTNTEAFF. The CDR3 DNA follows: TGTGCCAGCAGCTATTCCCCCGCGGGGACGAACACTGAAGCTTTCTTT.

The CDR3 DNA reads as TGTGCCAGCAGTTACGACAGAATTATGAACACTGAAGCTTTCTTT. It codes for CASSYDRIMNTEAFF. The chain has TRBV6-5 and TRBJ1-1; TRBD1 is a possible D gene (5 bases). The CDR3 is made up of 15 amino acids. Germline V gene lookup returns CDR1 MNHEY and CDR2 SVGAGI. Deletions cut 2 bases from V and 0 bases from J, with 10 bases between.

The rearrangement uses TRBV5-1 and TRBJ2-3; 12 positions match TRBD2. The CDR3 runs to 20 residues. CDR1 is SGHRS, CDR2 YFSETQ, per germline. The trim removed 0 bases at V and 8 bases at J, leaving 19 bases unmatched. The CDR3 loop is CASSLVLGLAGSPVMGTQYF. The CDR3, as DNA: TGCGCCAGCAGCTTGGTTTTAGGACTAGCGGGATCCCCAGTCATGGGTACGCAGTATTTT.

This chain links TRBV6-6 with TRBJ1-5; unclear D gene. CDR1 MNHNY and CDR2 SVGAGI come from the germline V gene (reference sequence). Trimming removed 0 bases at V and 3 bases at J, with 6 bases between. This CDR3 is built from 14 residues. CDR3 coding DNA: TGTGCCAGCAGTTACTCCGACAACAATCAGCCCCAGCATTTT. This encodes CASSYSDNNQPQHF.

This sequence joins TRBV27 and TRBJ2-4; D possibly corresponds to TRBD2 (6 bases). The V end was cut by 1 base, the J end by 1 base, with 14 bases between. The CDR3 sequence is 17 residues long. From germline, CDR1 is MNHEY and CDR2 SMNVEV (reference sequence). The CDR3 here is CASSLWQGGTAKNIQYF. The CDR3 DNA is TGTGCCAGCAGTTTATGGCAGGGCGGGACTGCCAAAAACATTCAGTACTTC.

The CDR3 region is CASSSGTGLNEQFF. CDR3 nucleotide sequence: TGCGCCAGCAGCTCTGGGACTGGCCTAAATGAGCAGTTCTTC. The chain is built from TRBV5-1 and TRBJ2-1; possible D gene TRBD2, 6 bases. The germline V gene encodes CDR1 SGHRS and CDR2 YFSETQ. The V end was cut by 3 bases, the J end by 7 bases, with 14 bases between. This CDR3 has 14 residues.

V usage is TRBV11-1 and J usage is TRBJ2-3, with 8 positions matching TRBD2. The V segment lost 5 bases and the J segment 6 bases; nucleotides outside the gene matches: 16. The CDR3 has 17 amino acids. Germline V gene sequence: CDR1 SGHAT, CDR2 FQDESV (reference sequence). CDR3 sequence: CASSLTQPGGAHDTQYF. The CDR3 DNA reads TGTGCCAGCAGCCTAACCCAACCCGGGGGGGCCCACGATACGCAGTATTTT. The complete variable domain, with remaining parts taken from reference TRBV11-1 and TRBJ2-3, reads EAEVAQSPRYKITEKSQAVAFWCDPISGHATLYWYRQILGQGPELLVQFQDESVVDDSQLPKDRFSAERLKGVDSTLKIQPAELGDSAMYLCASSLTQPGGAHDTQYFGPGTRLTVL.

The chain recombines TRBV2 with TRBJ2-3; possible D gene TRBD2, 5 bases. V was cut by 6 bases and J by 2 bases, with 15 bases left in between. CDR3 length: 15 residues. Per germline, CDR1 SNHLY and CDR2 FYNNEI. Here the CDR3 reads CASSRGEGHTDTQYF. As DNA, the CDR3 is TGTGCCAGCAGCCGTGGTGAGGGCCACACAGATACGCAGTATTTT.

The gene calls are TRBV6-5 and TRBJ1-1, with D tentatively TRBD1 (6 bases). Trimming pared 4 bases from V and 5 bases from J, leaving 14 bases between. The CDR3 consists of 14 residues. The germline V gene encodes CDR1 MNHEY and CDR2 SVGAGI. The CDR3 here is CASSLGGARTEAFF. CDR3 DNA: TGTGCCAGCAGTTTAGGGGGGGCGAGGACTGAAGCTTTCTTT.

The chain recombines TRBV19 with TRBJ1-1; D is uncertain. The V gene lost 9 bases and the J gene lost 0 bases, with 8 bases spanning the gap. This CDR3 is 12 amino acids long. Germline CDR1 LNHDA, CDR2 SQIVND (reference sequence). As DNA, the CDR3 is TGTGCCAGCCGGGAGGTGAACACTGAAGCTTTCTTT. Protein sequence: CASREVNTEAFF.

The chain recombines TRBV28 with TRBJ1-3, with unresolved D. The V end was cut by 3 bases, the J end by 4 bases, with 22 bases between. This CDR3 is 18 amino acids long. Germline lookup yields CDR1 MDHEN and CDR2 SYDVKM. The CDR3 spells CASSLGSLGVTDGNTIYF. The CDR3 DNA follows: TGTGCCAGCAGTTTGGGTTCTCTCGGGGTGACGGACGGAAACACCATATATTTT. The variable domain in full, completed from reference TRBV28 and TRBJ1-3, reads DVKVTQSSRYLVKRTGEKVFLECVQDMDHENMFWYRQDPGLGLRLIYFSYDVKMKEKGDIPEGYSVSREKKERFSLILESASTNQTSMYLCASSLGSLGVTDGNTIYFGEGSWLTVV.

The J gene is TRBJ2-7, the V gene TRBV6-1, with D perhaps TRBD1 (6 bases). Germline V CDR1 and CDR2: MNHNS, SASEGT. Trimming cost V 4 bases and J 7 bases, with 14 bases left between them. The CDR3 covers 13 residues. Here the CDR3 reads CASSVIRGGEQYF. CDR3 coding DNA: TGTGCCAGCAGTGTTATTAGAGGGGGTGAGCAGTACTTC.

The chain employs TRBV6-5 and TRBJ2-7, with 11 bases identical to TRBD2. The germline V gene has CDR1 MNHEY and CDR2 SVGAGI. This CDR3 contains 14 residues. V was pared by 2 bases and J by 6 bases, with 3 bases of the junction left unmatched. DNA of the CDR3: TGTGCCAGCAGTTACGAGACTAGCGGGACCGAGCAGTACTTC. It yields the protein CASSYETSGTEQYF.

The chain links TRBV5-1 to TRBJ1-2; possibly TRBD1 for D (5 bases). This CDR3 has 14 residues. The V end was cut by 4 bases, the J end by 0 bases, with 10 bases between. Germline CDR1 is SGHRS and CDR2 is YFSETQ. As DNA, the CDR3 is TGCGCCAGCAGCGGAACAGGAACTAACTATGGCTACACCTTC. Residues: CASSGTGTNYGYTF. The full variable domain, with the rest looked up from reference TRBV5-1 and TRBJ1-2, is KAGVTQTPRYLIKTRGQQVTLSCSPISGHRSVSWYQQTPGQGLQFLFEYFSETQRNKGNFPGRFSGRQFSNSRSEMNVSTLELGDSALYLCASSGTGTNYGYTFGSGTRLTVV.

The V and J genes are TRBV7-9 and TRBJ2-7, with a weak D call TRBD1 (6 bases). Germline V gives CDR1 SEHNR, CDR2 FQNEAQ (reference sequence). V lost 7 bases, J lost 6 bases, and 16 bases lay in between. CDR3 length: 13 residues. The CDR3 protein is CASTGLDRIEQYF. In DNA form, the CDR3 reads TGTGCCAGCACCGGTCTAGACAGGATCGAGCAGTACTTC.

The V call is TRBV19, the J call TRBJ1-5, with unresolved D. CDR1 and CDR2 (germline): LNHDA, SQIVND (reference sequence). V lost 2 bases and J lost 0, with 8 bases in between. This CDR3 is 15 amino acids long. The CDR3 region has the DNA TGTGCCAGTAGTATAAAACATTATAGCAATCAGCCCCAGCATTTT. It encodes CASSIKHYSNQPQHF.

The rearrangement uses TRBV2 and TRBJ2-5, with TRBD1 matching 10 bases. The CDR3 spans 15 residues. J gave up 4 bases and V 6 bases, and 8 bases lay outside the gene matches. Germline-derived CDR1 and CDR2 are SNHLY and FYNNEI. The CDR3, as DNA: TGTGCCAGCAGCCCCCGGACAGGGGGGGGAGAGACCCAGTACTTC. Translating it yields CASSPRTGGGETQYF.

V gene TRBV15 combines with J gene TRBJ1-1, with 8 nucleotides matching TRBD1. Trimming took 2 bases from V and 1 from J; bases not matched to a gene: 3. Per the germline V gene, CDR1 is LNHNV and CDR2 is YYDKDF (reference sequence). The CDR3 spans 15 residues. CDR3 residues: CATSRQTGANTEAFF. CDR3 sequence (DNA): TGTGCCACCAGCAGACAGACAGGGGCGAACACTGAAGCTTTCTTT.

The CDR3 region is CASSLSGGGSYEQYF. CDR3 bases: TGTGCCAGCAGCTTATCGGGGGGAGGCTCCTACGAGCAGTACTTC. The chain has TRBV11-2 and TRBJ2-7, with 7 bases aligning to TRBD2. Looked up from germline, CDR1 is SGHAT and CDR2 is FQNNGV. The CDR3 contains 15 residues. J lost 0 bases, V lost 2 bases, and 4 bases had no gene match.

Note on this clone: Other DNA variants within this sample encode the same CDR3. The genes are TRBV28 and TRBJ1-2, with TRBD1 as a possible D gene (6 bases). The CDR3 is made up of 12 amino acids. CDR1 MDHEN and CDR2 SYDVKM come from the germline V gene. Trimming took 4 bases from V and 3 from J, leaving 6 bases between them. CDR3: CASSSGDYGYTF. CDR3 nucleotides: TGTGCCAGCAGTTCAGGGGACTATGGCTACACCTTC.

CDR3 sequence reads: CASSISGQGGYEQYF. DNA for the CDR3: TGTGCCAGTAGTATCAGTGGACAGGGGGGTTACGAGCAGTACTTC. The rearrangement links TRBV19 to TRBJ2-5; 10 bases are a match to TRBD1. The end of the DNA is better explained by TRBJ2-7, so the J call may be wrong. The CDR3 consists of 15 residues. The germline CDR1 and CDR2 sequences are LNHDA and SQIVND (reference sequence).

This chain uses TRBV15 with TRBJ1-2, with 8 bases matching TRBD1. CDR1 and CDR2 from the germline V gene are LNHNV and YYDKDF (reference sequence). This CDR3 is 16 amino acids long. J gave up 4 bases and V 3 bases, and 10 bases lay outside the gene matches. The CDR3, as DNA: TGTGCCACCAGCAGGGAAGGACAGGGACCCCTCTATGGCTACACCTTC. Residues: CATSREGQGPLYGYTF.

This chain joins TRBV6-8 and TRBJ1-1; no clear D. The CDR3 consists of 12 residues. The V gene's germline CDR1 is MNHGY and CDR2 SAAAGT. V lost 6 bases and J 10 bases, leaving 15 bases between the germline ends. CDR3 sequence: CASSPGPQSAFF. CDR3 nucleotide sequence: TGTGCCAGCAGCCCAGGTCCGCAATCAGCTTTCTTT.

The chain employs TRBV5-1 and TRBJ2-5, with 8 nucleotides matching TRBD1. This CDR3 has 15 residues. Germline trimming cut 0 bases from V and 5 bases from J; bases unmatched to any gene: 6. Germline V gene data show CDR1 as SGHRS and CDR2 as YFSETQ. The CDR3 sequence is CASSLGQGAAETQYF. CDR3 DNA: TGCGCCAGCAGCTTGGGGCAGGGGGCGGCTGAGACCCAGTACTTC.

V gene TRBV18 combines with J gene TRBJ2-2, with D possibly being TRBD1 (6 bases). The germline V gene has CDR1 KGHSH and CDR2 LQKENI. The V end lost 0 bases, the J end lost 3 bases, and 11 bases lay between the germline ends. The CDR3 contains 16 residues. CDR3 coding DNA: TGTGCCAGCTCACCACCCACAGGGTTGGACACCGGGGAGCTGTTTTTT. Residues: CASSPPTGLDTGELFF. The full variable domain, in which reference TRBV18 and TRBJ2-2 provide the parts outside the CDR3, is NAGVMQNPRHLVRRRGQEARLRCSPMKGHSHVYWYRQLPEEGLKFMVYLQKENIIDESGMPKERFSAEFPKEGPSILRIQQVVRGDSAAYFCASSPPTGLDTGELFFGEGSRLTVL.

This chain uses TRBV7-9 with TRBJ2-7; a possible D gene is TRBD1 (6 bases). Germline CDR1 and CDR2: SEHNR and FQNEAQ (reference sequence). This CDR3 comprises 16 residues. The germline V and J ends were trimmed by 4 bases and 6 bases, with 22 bases remaining between them. Written as DNA, the CDR3 is TGTGCCAGCAGCTCAAGTAGGGGGACCCAAGGGCTCGAGCAGTACTTC. Its translation is CASSSSRGTQGLEQYF.

The chain is built from TRBV5-4 and TRBJ2-7, with D perhaps matching TRBD1 (6 bases). Germline loops: CDR1 SGHNT, CDR2 YYREEE (reference sequence). The CDR3 sequence is 15 residues long. Trimming took off 0 bases at V and 0 bases at J, with 10 bases between the two ends. CDR3 nucleotide sequence: TGTGCCAGCAGCTTGGGTGGACAGAGCTCCTACGAGCAGTACTTC. Residues: CASSLGGQSSYEQYF.

The chain has TRBV28 and TRBJ2-1; 9 nucleotides line up with TRBD2. The germline CDR1 and CDR2 sequences are MDHEN and SYDVKM. Unmatched junction bases numbered 7, after V lost 2 bases and J lost 5 bases. This CDR3 contains 16 residues. The CDR3 protein is CASSLAGGRRDNEQFF. CDR3 bases: TGTGCCAGCAGTTTAGCGGGGGGGCGAAGGGACAATGAGCAGTTCTTC. The whole variable domain, remainder taken from reference TRBV28 and TRBJ2-1, is DVKVTQSSRYLVKRTGEKVFLECVQDMDHENMFWYRQDPGLGLRLIYFSYDVKMKEKGDIPEGYSVSREKKERFSLILESASTNQTSMYLCASSLAGGRRDNEQFFGPGTRLTVL.

V and J are TRBV2 and TRBJ2-5; D perhaps matches TRBD2 (6 bases). Germline values: CDR1 SNHLY, CDR2 FYNNEI. The CDR3 is 16 residues long. The V end lost 2 bases, the J end lost 2 bases, and 15 bases lay between the germline ends. The CDR3 DNA reads TGTGCCAGCAGTGAAATAGGTTACGGGAGACAAGAGACCCAGTACTTC. It specifies CASSEIGYGRQETQYF.

The chain uses TRBV7-6 and TRBJ2-2; a weak D match, TRBD1 (5 bases). This CDR3 has 16 amino acids. CDR1 SGHVS and CDR2 FNYEAQ come from the germline V gene. V was cut by 4 bases and J by 1 base, with 13 bases left in between. In DNA form, the CDR3 reads TGTGCCAGCAGCTCGACAGTCCGAGGGAACACCGGGGAGCTGTTTTTT. Translation: CASSSTVRGNTGELFF. Based on the CDR3 plus reference TRBV7-6 and TRBJ2-2, the full variable domain is GAGVSQSPRYKVTKRGQDVALRCDPISGHVSLYWYRQALGQGPEFLTYFNYEAQQDKSGLPNDRFSAERPEGSISTLTIQRTEQRDSAMYRCASSSTVRGNTGELFFGEGSRLTVL.